This entry describes one TCR beta chain. Antigen: not known. With no exception, relapse followed autologous stem cell transplantation in all patients, and brentuximab vedotin exposure varied. Data came from immunoSEQ multiplex PCR; TCRdb stores just in-frame clones and leaves some out. The sample shows about 93,000 clones, 92% of them seen only once. The data stem from a study of PD-1 blockade in classical Hodgkin lymphoma. Per germline, CDR1 KGHSY and CDR2 FQNENV. Deletions cut 0 bases from V and 5 bases from J, with 2 bases between. The CDR3 runs to 12 residues. Study-level points and caveats: Healthy donors reportedly exceeded newly diagnosed patients in baseline TCR diversity.

This specimen was peripheral blood mononuclear cells (PBMCs), taken before the second cycle of nivolumab. The sequence was collected from a human donor with classical Hodgkin lymphoma. This sequence joins TRBV16 and TRBJ1-5; D ambiguous. DNA of the CDR3: TGTGCCAGCAGCCAATCGGATCAGCCCCAGCATTTT. Its protein product is CASSQSDQPQHF.